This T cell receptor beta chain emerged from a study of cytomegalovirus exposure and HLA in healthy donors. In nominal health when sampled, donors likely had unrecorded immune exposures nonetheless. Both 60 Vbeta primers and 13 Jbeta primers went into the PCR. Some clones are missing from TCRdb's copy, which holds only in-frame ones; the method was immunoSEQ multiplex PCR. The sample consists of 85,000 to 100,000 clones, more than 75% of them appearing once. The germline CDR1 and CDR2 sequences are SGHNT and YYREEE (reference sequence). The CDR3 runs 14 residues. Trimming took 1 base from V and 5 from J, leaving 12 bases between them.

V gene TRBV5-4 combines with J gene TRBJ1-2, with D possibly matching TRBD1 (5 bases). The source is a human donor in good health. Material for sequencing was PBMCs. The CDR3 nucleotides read TGTGCCAGCAGCTTGAAGCCAGGGCCATATGGCTACACCTTC. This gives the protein CASSLKPGPYGYTF. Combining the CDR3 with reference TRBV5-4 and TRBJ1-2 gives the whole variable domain ETGVTQSPTHLIKTRGQQVTLRCSSQSGHNTVSWYQQALGQGPQFIFQYYREEENGRGNFPPRFSGLQFPNYSSELNVNALELDDSALYLCASSLKPGPYGYTFGSGTRLTVV.